The sequence of this T cell receptor beta chain was determined in a study of T cell responses to AZD1222 COVID-19 vaccine. Findings of the study overall: Once two AZD1222 doses were given, Spike-specific TCR breadth and depth went up. Baseline seropositives among AZD1222 recipients totaled only five to seven.

V shed 4 bases, J shed 5 bases, and the junction held 8 bases outside the gene matches. Germline CDR1 and CDR2: LGHDT and YNNKEL (reference sequence). The CDR3 sequence is 15 residues long. Only in-frame clones appear in the TCRdb table, and some are missing; sequencing was by immunoSEQ multiplex PCR. Of about 200,000 clones in the sample, 90% to 95% were seen once. A note on this clone: Its antigen is undetermined.

Material: peripheral blood, obtained 28 days after the second AZD1222 dose. The chain links TRBV3-1 (or the pseudogene TRBV3-2) to TRBJ2-5, with 9 positions matching TRBD2. This TCR came from an adult who received the AZD1222 COVID-19 vaccine. This chain's CDR3 is CASSPGTSQLETQYF. DNA of the CDR3: TGTGCCAGCAGCCCCGGGACTAGCCAGTTGGAGACCCAGTACTTC.